Following are 16 T cell receptor beta chains from one sample sequenced in a study of preoperative IRX-2 immunotherapy in early breast cancer. The repertoire was sequenced with immunoSEQ multiplex PCR; TCRdb's copy has only in-frame clones and lacks some. Of under 35,000 clones listed, under 90% were seen once; the top ten hold 3% to 3.5%. Treatment reported: preoperative locoregional IRX-2 cytokine immunotherapy. This material was obtained from a patient treated with IRX-2 immunotherapy. Every receptor here comes from a human donor with breast cancer.

The chain has TRBV7-7 and TRBJ2-1, with 7 bases lining up with TRBD2. Unmatched junction bases numbered 4, after V lost 3 bases and J lost 5 bases. This CDR3 is 14 amino acids long. Per germline, CDR1 SSHAT and CDR2 FNYEAQ (reference sequence). CDR3 sequence reads: CASSFGGVNNEQFF. CDR3 DNA sequence: TGTGCCAGCAGCTTTGGGGGGGTAAACAATGAGCAGTTCTTC. Full variable domain (missing parts from reference TRBV7-7 and TRBJ2-1): GAGVSQSPRYKVTKRGQDVTLRCDPISSHATLYWYQQALGQGPEFLTYFNYEAQPDKSGLPSDRFSAERPEGSISTLTIQRTEQRDSAMYRCASSFGGVNNEQFFGPGTRLTVL.

The chain employs TRBV6-8 and TRBJ2-7; perhaps TRBD1 as D (6 bases). The CDR3 totals 15 residues. Germline lookup yields CDR1 MNHGY and CDR2 SAAAGT. The V gene lost 6 bases and the J gene lost 2 bases, with 17 bases spanning the gap. The CDR3 reads CASSSSGVLTYEQYF. In DNA, the CDR3 is TGTGCCAGCAGCTCTTCAGGGGTCCTAACCTACGAGCAGTACTTC.

The V and J genes are TRBV18 and TRBJ1-2; the match to TRBD1 covers 8 bases. The V gene's germline CDR1 is KGHSH and CDR2 LQKENI. V lost 3 bases to trimming and J lost 3 bases; unmatched junction nucleotides: 6. This CDR3 region has 15 residues. The CDR3 nucleotides read TGTGCCAGCTCACCCGGACAGGGCACGGACTATGGCTACACCTTC. This translates into CASSPGQGTDYGYTF.

The V gene is TRBV18, the J gene TRBJ1-4, with TRBD1 as a possible D gene (5 bases). The CDR3 totals 13 residues. V was trimmed by 7 bases and J by 4 bases, leaving 10 bases between them. Per the germline V gene, CDR1 is KGHSH and CDR2 is LQKENI. CDR3 nucleotide sequence: TGTGCCAGCTTCACGGACATTAATGAAAAACTGTTTTTT. Translated, it gives CASFTDINEKLFF.

J is TRBJ1-2 and V is TRBV7-7, with TRBD1 as a possible D gene (6 bases). Germline loops: CDR1 SSHAT, CDR2 FNYEAQ (reference sequence). This CDR3 spans 14 amino acids. V dropped 3 bases and J dropped 4 bases, with 12 bases sitting between them. The CDR3 nucleotides are TGTGCCAGCAGCTTTCAGGGGTTTTCCTATGGCTACACCTTC. Its translation is CASSFQGFSYGYTF.

CDR3 DNA sequence: TGTGCCATCAGACCGGGACAGGGAATAGATACGCAGTATTTT. This encodes CAIRPGQGIDTQYF. The chain couples TRBV6-8 to TRBJ2-3; 9 nucleotides align to TRBD1. The CDR3 consists of 14 residues. Germline-derived CDR1 and CDR2 are MNHGY and SAAAGT. Germline trimming cut 10 bases from V and 5 bases from J; bases unmatched to any gene: 10.

V and J are TRBV12-5 and TRBJ1-2; 10 bases are a match to TRBD1. The CDR3 is 15 residues long. The germline gives CDR1 LGHNT, CDR2 FRNRAP. Here the CDR3 reads CVSTRTGGTNYGYTF. The CDR3 DNA follows: TGTGTCAGCACTCGGACAGGGGGTACTAACTATGGCTACACCTTC.

The chain has TRBV30 and TRBJ1-5; D unclear. The CDR3 has 13 amino acids. Germline CDR1 GTSNPN, CDR2 SVGIG (reference sequence). Between the trimmed V and J ends, which lost 1 base and 3 bases, there was a span of 7 bases. CDR3 in DNA: TGTGCCTGGAGTGGGCAACCCAATCAGCCCCAGCATTTT. Its translation: CAWSGQPNQPQHF.

About this clone: At one of its ends the junction is not consistent with the germline gene, which may arise from a read error. The chain recombines TRBV5-1 with TRBJ2-2; D may correspond to TRBD1 or TRBD2 (5 bases each). The germline V gene has CDR1 SGHRS and CDR2 YFSETQ. This CDR3 is 15 amino acids long. CDR3 loop: CASSLGGAGTGELFF. CDR3 bases: TGCGCCAGCAGCTTGGGGGGAGCCGGGACCGGAGAGCTGTTTTTT.

The rearrangement joins TRBV19 to TRBJ2-3; D is uncertain. V was cut by 4 bases and J by 4 bases, with 9 bases left in between. This CDR3 has 13 residues. The germline V gene has CDR1 LNHDA and CDR2 SQIVND (reference sequence). CDR3 in DNA: TGTGCCAGTAGTACGGGTTGGCCAGATACGCAGTATTTT. It is translated as CASSTGWPDTQYF. The variable domain in full, completed from reference TRBV19 and TRBJ2-3, reads DGGITQSPKYLFRKEGQNVTLSCEQNLNHDAMYWYRQDPGQGLRLIYYSQIVNDFQKGDIAEGYSVSREKKESFPLTVTSAQKNPTAFYLCASSTGWPDTQYFGPGTRLTVL.

CDR3 nucleotide sequence: TGTGCCAGCTCACCAACCGGGGGGCCCTACGAGCAGTACTTC. This sequence encodes CASSPTGGPYEQYF. J is TRBJ2-7 and V is TRBV18, with D tentatively TRBD2 (7 bases). The CDR3 sequence is 14 residues long. CDR1 KGHSH and CDR2 LQKENI come from the germline V gene. Trimming left V 2 bases short and J 2 bases short, with 10 bases between. The full variable domain, its missing parts supplied by reference TRBV18 and TRBJ2-7, is NAGVMQNPRHLVRRRGQEARLRCSPMKGHSHVYWYRQLPEEGLKFMVYLQKENIIDESGMPKERFSAEFPKEGPSILRIQQVVRGDSAAYFCASSPTGGPYEQYFGPGTRLTVT.

The table lists this clone with a count of one. The chain joins TRBV30 to TRBJ2-1; D ambiguous. The CDR3 contains 14 residues. CDR1 is GTSNPN, CDR2 SVGIG, per germline (reference sequence). Trimming shortened V by 6 bases and J by 4 bases, and 16 bases separated the two germline ends. CDR3 sequence: CACFSQPAYNEQFF. The CDR3 DNA sequence: TGTGCCTGTTTTTCCCAGCCAGCGTACAATGAGCAGTTCTTC.

This clone has a handful of counts. At one of its ends the junction is not consistent with the germline gene, which may arise from a read error. This chain connects TRBV6-8 to TRBJ1-5, with 9 positions matching TRBD1. Germline-derived CDR1 and CDR2 are MNHGY and SAAAGT. This CDR3 is built from 17 residues. The CDR3 DNA is TGTGCCATCAGTACCGTACTACAGGGGGCCGGCAATCAGCCCCAGCATTTT. It is translated as CAISTVLQGAGNQPQHF.

The CDR3 region is CASSPGTSPLGGGYTF. The CDR3 bases are TGTGCCAGCAGCCCCGGGACATCACCCCTCGGCGGGGGCTACACCTTC. V and J are TRBV7-5 and TRBJ1-2; TRBD1 is the table's D call and was not checked against the DNA. TRBV7-5 is marked as a pseudogene. The CDR3 spans 16 residues.

The chain has TRBV11-3 and TRBJ2-3, with 7 positions matching TRBD1. Germline lookup yields CDR1 SGHNT and CDR2 YENEEA. V trimming: 5 bases; J trimming: 1 base; junction bases outside the gene matches: 9. This CDR3 is built from 16 residues. CDR3 protein: CASSLRGTGGTDTQYF. DNA for the CDR3: TGTGCCAGCAGCCTAAGGGGAACAGGGGGCACAGATACGCAGTATTTT.

This clone has more than one count but fewer than ten. CDR3 nucleotide sequence: TGCAGCGTTGAACTCCGCGGGGGCCGTTCCTACGAGCAGTACTTC. It is translated as CSVELRGGRSYEQYF. The gene calls are TRBV29-1 and TRBJ2-7; tentative D call: TRBD2 (7 bases). The germline gives CDR1 SQVTM, CDR2 ANQGSEA. The CDR3 runs 15 residues. V lost 2 bases and J lost 1, with 15 bases in between.